The 27 T cell receptor beta chains below were found in one sample sequenced in a study of CXCR3-negative and CXCR3-positive naive CD8 T cells. Findings of the study overall: Compared with CXCR3-negative naive cells, CXCR3-positive naive cells showed more hydrophobic TRB CDR3s.

UMI-labeled 5' RACE yielded the TRB cDNA libraries. For each CDR3 protein, TCRdb gives one entry from its re-call of the 5' RACE reads, without DNA. The table counts 75,000 to 100,000 distinct CDR3 sequences; 0.75% to 0.95% lies in the top ten. The antigens these receptors bind are not known. The sample taken for sequencing was naive CXCR3+ CD8+ T cells from blood. Subset: CD45RO-CCR7+CD27+CD95- naive CD8+ T cells expressing CXCR3 (TNR3+). Receptor source: a human donor in good health. Some clones in this sample may be carry-over from other donors' samples.

The gene calls are TRBV28 and TRBJ2-7; the D call from TCRdb, TRBD1, cannot be confirmed without DNA. Germline CDR1 and CDR2: MDHEN and SYDVKM. The CDR3 sequence is 15 residues long. The CDR3 here is CASGYGGTGGYEQYF.

V and J are TRBV6-2 or TRBV6-3 and TRBJ2-2; the TCRdb call, TRBD1, lacks DNA for checking. The CDR3 sequence is 15 residues long. Germline loops: CDR1 MNHEY, CDR2 SVGEGT. The CDR3 loop is CARLPGDRRTGELFF.

J is TRBJ2-5 and V is TRBV28; TCRdb calls TRBD1, which cannot be checked without DNA. The length of the CDR3 is 14 residues. The V gene's germline CDR1 is MDHEN and CDR2 SYDVKM. The CDR3 spells CASSENRVGETQYF.

This chain connects TRBV15 to TRBJ2-1; TCRdb's D gene call, TRBD1, goes unchecked for lack of DNA. The V gene's germline CDR1 is LNHNV and CDR2 YYDKDF (reference sequence). The CDR3 is made up of 16 amino acids. CDR3 protein: CATEPGGVGAYNEQFF.

The rearrangement joins TRBV12-3 or TRBV12-4 to TRBJ2-1; TCRdb names TRBD1, which stays unverified in the absence of DNA. The length of the CDR3 is 15 residues. The CDR3 sequence is CASSLDQGAVNEQFF.

This chain joins TRBV5-1 and TRBJ2-3; lacking DNA, the TRBD2 call made by TCRdb goes unchecked. This CDR3 comprises 16 residues. Germline V gives CDR1 SGHRS, CDR2 YFSETQ. The CDR3 sequence is CASSLVLAQRTDTQYF.

The chain joins TRBV4-2 to TRBJ1-3; TCRdb outputs TRBD1, but without DNA this stays unchecked. This CDR3 comprises 16 residues. In germline, CDR1 is LGHNA, CDR2 YNFKEQ. CDR3 protein: CASSQQTDRGGNTIYF.

The chain links TRBV28 to TRBJ1-2. From germline, CDR1 is MDHEN and CDR2 SYDVKM. CDR3 size: 13 residues. The CDR3 region is CASSFQSSYGYTF.

This chain links TRBV29-1 with TRBJ2-1; the TCRdb call, TRBD2, lacks DNA for checking. CDR3 length equals 14 residues. Germline values: CDR1 SQVTM, CDR2 ANQGSEA. The CDR3 reads CSAKGLAHVDEQFF.

The genes are TRBV29-1 and TRBJ1-1; lacking DNA, the TRBD1 call made by TCRdb goes unchecked. This CDR3 is 14 amino acids long. CDR1 and CDR2 from the germline V gene are SQVTM and ANQGSEA. CDR3 region: CSVEDRGTNTEAFF.

J is TRBJ2-4 and V is TRBV27; checking the TCRdb D call of TRBD2 is not possible without DNA. Germline CDR1 MNHEY, CDR2 SMNVEV (reference sequence). The CDR3 is made up of 11 amino acids. The chain's CDR3 is CASTLGGIQYF.

The genes are TRBV29-1 and TRBJ1-1. This CDR3 comprises 12 residues. CDR1 is SQVTM and CDR2 is ANQGSEA in the germline V gene. The CDR3 loop is CSVKQRNTEAFF.

The chain combines TRBV7-6 with TRBJ2-7; TCRdb selects TRBD1, and the lack of DNA leaves this call unchecked. Germline CDR1 is SGHVS and CDR2 is FNYEAQ. CDR3 length: 14 residues. CDR3 residues: CASSHRTGSSEQYF. Based on the CDR3 plus reference TRBV7-6 and TRBJ2-7, the full variable domain is GAGVSQSPRYKVTKRGQDVALRCDPISGHVSLYWYRQALGQGPEFLTYFNYEAQQDKSGLPNDRFSAERPEGSISTLTIQRTEQRDSAMYRCASSHRTGSSEQYFGPGTRLTVT.

The V and J genes are TRBV6-5 and TRBJ2-2; TCRdb's D gene call, TRBD2, goes unchecked for lack of DNA. CDR1 and CDR2 (germline): MNHEY, SVGAGI. The CDR3 runs 17 residues. The CDR3 is CASSYLGLAGGGGELFF.

V is TRBV27 and J is TRBJ2-1; TCRdb designates TRBD2, a call that cannot be tested without DNA. The germline V gene has CDR1 MNHEY and CDR2 SMNVEV (reference sequence). CDR3 length equals 17 residues. CDR3 region: CASKGIPTSGGYNEQFF.

The CDR3 sequence: CASRVGASDTQYF. The V and J genes are TRBV5-1 and TRBJ2-3. Germline assignment: CDR1 SGHRS and CDR2 YFSETQ. The CDR3 has 13 amino acids.

This chain links TRBV7-9 with TRBJ2-1. Per germline, CDR1 SEHNR and CDR2 FQNEAQ (reference sequence). The CDR3 consists of 15 residues. The CDR3 is CASISQGYGDNEQFF.

The chain combines TRBV28 with TRBJ2-7; TCRdb picks TRBD1, but there is no DNA to check that call. Germline CDR1 reads MDHEN; CDR2 reads SYDVKM. The CDR3 sequence is 14 residues long. CDR3 in amino acids: CASSLRGTGYEQYF.

The V call is TRBV29-1, the J call TRBJ1-1. Germline loops: CDR1 SQVTM, CDR2 ANQGSEA. This CDR3 has 12 residues. This CDR3 is CSVEIFGTEAFF.

The rearrangement joins TRBV7-9 to TRBJ1-1; there is no DNA to check the TCRdb D call of TRBD1. Germline V gene lookup returns CDR1 SEHNR and CDR2 FQNEAQ (reference sequence). The CDR3 runs to 14 residues. CDR3 sequence: CASTPPRGDTEAFF.

The rearrangement links TRBV4-2 to TRBJ2-7; TCRdb's D call, TRBD1, is unchecked because there is no DNA. This CDR3 region has 15 residues. Germline CDR1 reads LGHNA; CDR2 reads YNFKEQ. CDR3 in amino acids: CASSPRGPGDYEQYF.

The genes are TRBV13 and TRBJ1-3. The CDR3 has 14 residues. Germline V lookup: CDR1 PRHDT, CDR2 FYEKMQ (reference sequence). CDR3 in amino acids: CASSPVGSGNTIYF.

V usage is TRBV29-1 and J usage is TRBJ2-1; TCRdb proposes TRBD1, but this gene call is untestable without DNA. This CDR3 spans 12 amino acids. The germline V gene encodes CDR1 SQVTM and CDR2 ANQGSEA. The CDR3 sequence is CSVGATFNEQFF.

The chain is built from TRBV12-3 or TRBV12-4 and TRBJ2-5; the TCRdb D gene call, TRBD2, has no DNA to confirm it. The CDR3 has 13 residues. CDR3 protein: CASSLGAGQTQYF.

The chain uses TRBV28 and TRBJ2-1; with no DNA, the TCRdb D assignment of TRBD2 cannot be verified. This CDR3 has 16 residues. The germline CDR1 and CDR2 sequences are MDHEN and SYDVKM. CDR3 amino acids: CASSLKRGTQVLEQFF.

This chain joins TRBV5-1 and TRBJ1-2; the D gene TCRdb calls, TRBD1, cannot be checked with no DNA. Per germline, CDR1 SGHRS and CDR2 YFSETQ. The length of the CDR3 is 12 residues. CDR3 in amino acids: CASSSGSGLYTF.

The chain combines TRBV28 with TRBJ1-2; the D call from TCRdb, TRBD1, cannot be confirmed without DNA. In germline, CDR1 is MDHEN, CDR2 SYDVKM. The CDR3 runs to 14 residues. The CDR3 sequence: CASSPSGTGHGYTF.